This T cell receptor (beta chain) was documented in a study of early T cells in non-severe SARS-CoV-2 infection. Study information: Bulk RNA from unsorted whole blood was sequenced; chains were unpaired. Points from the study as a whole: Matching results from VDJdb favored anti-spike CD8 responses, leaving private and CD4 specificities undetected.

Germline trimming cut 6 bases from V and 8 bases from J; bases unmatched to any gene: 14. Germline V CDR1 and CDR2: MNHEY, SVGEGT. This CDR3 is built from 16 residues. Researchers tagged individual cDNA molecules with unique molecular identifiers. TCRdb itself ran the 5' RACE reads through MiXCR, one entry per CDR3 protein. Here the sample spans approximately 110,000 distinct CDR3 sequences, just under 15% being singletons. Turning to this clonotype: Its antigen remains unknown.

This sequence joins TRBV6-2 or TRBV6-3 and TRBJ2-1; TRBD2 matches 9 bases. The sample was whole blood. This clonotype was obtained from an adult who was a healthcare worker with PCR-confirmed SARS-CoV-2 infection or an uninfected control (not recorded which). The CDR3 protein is CASRLRGGGATDEQFF. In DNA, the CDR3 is TGTGCCAGCAGGCTGCGTGGCGGGGGGGCAACGGATGAGCAGTTCTTC.